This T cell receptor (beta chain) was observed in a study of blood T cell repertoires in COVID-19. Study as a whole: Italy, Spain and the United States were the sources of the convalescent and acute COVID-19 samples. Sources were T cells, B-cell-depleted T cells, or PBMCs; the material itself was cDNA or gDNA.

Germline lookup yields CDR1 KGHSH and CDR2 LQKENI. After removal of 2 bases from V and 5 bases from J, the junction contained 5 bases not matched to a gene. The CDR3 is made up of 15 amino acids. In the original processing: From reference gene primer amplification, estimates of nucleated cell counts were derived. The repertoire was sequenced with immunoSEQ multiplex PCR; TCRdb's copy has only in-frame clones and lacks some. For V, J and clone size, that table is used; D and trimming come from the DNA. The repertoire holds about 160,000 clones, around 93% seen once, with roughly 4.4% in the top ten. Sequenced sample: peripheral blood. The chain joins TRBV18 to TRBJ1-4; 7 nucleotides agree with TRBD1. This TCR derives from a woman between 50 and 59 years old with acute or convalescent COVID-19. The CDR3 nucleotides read TGTGCCAGCTCACCAGTACAGGGGTCGAATGAAAAACTGTTTTTT. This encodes CASSPVQGSNEKLFF.